This is a list of T cell receptor beta chains from one sample in a study of T cell responses to AZD1222 COVID-19 vaccine. The method was immunoSEQ multiplex PCR; TCRdb's version includes in-frame clones alone and lacks a portion of them. Of around 110,000 clones in the sample, around 88% are singletons; the top ten hold around 9.6%. Sequenced material: peripheral blood, taken on day 0 of AZD1222 vaccination. The receptors stem from an adult in good health. CDR3s include the opening cysteine and the closing phenylalanine or tryptophan. A D gene is named only where the DNA matches it firmly. Clone size appears in some rows only: once, few, many, or a class for an expanded clone.

clone size: -
D gene: -
J gene: TRBJ2-3
V gene: TRBV19
CDR3 DNA: TGTGCCAGTAGACAGGAGTCAATAGATACGCAGTATTTT
CDR3 protein: CASRQESIDTQYF

clone size: -
D gene: -
J gene: TRBJ2-5
V gene: TRBV7-3
CDR3 DNA: TGTGCCAGCAGCTTAGGGGGGACCCTTCAAGAGACCCAGTACTTC
CDR3 protein: CASSLGGTLQETQYF

clone size: -
D gene: -
J gene: TRBJ2-2
V gene: TRBV5-1
CDR3 DNA: TGCGCCAGCACCCCCGGGGGACAAACCGGGGAGCTGTTTTTT
CDR3 protein: CASTPGGQTGELFF

clone size: -
D gene: TRBD2
J gene: TRBJ2-7
V gene: TRBV9
CDR3 DNA: TGTGCCAGCAGCGATGGCCTGGGGGGGGCCTACGAGCAGTACTTC
CDR3 protein: CASSDGLGGAYEQYF

clone size: -
D gene: -
J gene: TRBJ2-7
V gene: TRBV2
CDR3 DNA: TGTGCCAGCAGAGGCAACTACGAGCAGTACTTC
CDR3 protein: CASRGNYEQYF

clone size: -
D gene: -
J gene: TRBJ1-6
V gene: TRBV7-9
CDR3 DNA: TGTGCCAGCAGCACCGGACAGATCTCCTATAATTCACCCCTCCACTTT
CDR3 protein: CASSTGQISYNSPLHF

clone size: few
D gene: -
J gene: TRBJ1-6
V gene: TRBV9
CDR3 DNA: TGTGCCAGCAGCGACGGGAGGGCCACCTATAATTCACCCCTCCACTTT
CDR3 protein: CASSDGRATYNSPLHF

clone size: -
D gene: TRBD1
J gene: TRBJ1-2
V gene: TRBV30
CDR3 DNA: TGTGCCTGGAGTGTCCCGGGACAGGGTAGGCTTGGACTTAACTATGGCTACACCTTC
CDR3 protein: CAWSVPGQGRLGLNYGYTF

clone size: -
D gene: -
J gene: TRBJ2-1
V gene: TRBV3-1/TRBV3-2
CDR3 DNA: TGTGCCAGCAGCCTCGCGGGAAGCTCCTACAATGAGCAGTTCTTC
CDR3 protein: CASSLAGSSYNEQFF

clone size: -
D gene: TRBD1
J gene: TRBJ2-7
V gene: TRBV29-1
CDR3 DNA: TGCAGCGTTGTAGGGGACAGCGAGCAGTACTTC
CDR3 protein: CSVVGDSEQYF

clone size: -
D gene: TRBD1
J gene: TRBJ1-2
V gene: TRBV30
CDR3 DNA: TGTGCCGGACAGGGAGCCAACTATGGCTACACCTTC
CDR3 protein: CAGQGANYGYTF

clone size: few
D gene: TRBD1
J gene: TRBJ1-4
V gene: TRBV4-3
CDR3 DNA: TGCGCCAGCAGCCAAGATCGTTCAGGGGGTGGAGAAAAACTGTTTTTT
CDR3 protein: CASSQDRSGGGEKLFF

clone size: -
D gene: -
J gene: TRBJ2-6
V gene: TRBV12-5
CDR3 DNA: TGTGCTAGTGCCTCTCTGAGGAAGGACAGCCCTTCTGGGGCCAACGTCCTGACTTTC
CDR3 protein: CASASLRKDSPSGANVLTF

clone size: -
D gene: -
J gene: TRBJ1-5
V gene: TRBV7-2
CDR3 DNA: TGTGCCAGCAGCTTCCAAGTTGGGGACCAGCCCCAGCATTTT
CDR3 protein: CASSFQVGDQPQHF

clone size: once
D gene: TRBD1
J gene: TRBJ2-7
V gene: TRBV25-1
CDR3 DNA: TGTGCCAGCAGTGAGCGGGCTCCGGGACAGGGAAGCTACGAGCAGTACTTC
CDR3 protein: CASSERAPGQGSYEQYF

clone size: -
D gene: -
J gene: TRBJ2-7
V gene: TRBV29-1
CDR3 DNA: TGCAGCGTTGGAGGGGAACAATACTACGAGCAGTACTTC
CDR3 protein: CSVGGEQYYEQYF

clone size: -
D gene: TRBD1
J gene: TRBJ1-5
V gene: TRBV3-1/TRBV3-2
CDR3 DNA: TGTGCCAGCAGCCTAACAGGGGGCTTCCAGCCCCAGCATTTT
CDR3 protein: CASSLTGGFQPQHF

clone size: -
D gene: -
J gene: TRBJ1-2
V gene: TRBV19
CDR3 DNA: TGTGCCAGTAGTACACACCCTGCAGGGCTCTTACCTTATGGCTACACCTTC
CDR3 protein: CASSTHPAGLLPYGYTF

clone size: -
D gene: -
J gene: TRBJ1-4
V gene: TRBV6-5
CDR3 DNA: TGTGCCAGCAGTTCTGACAGTTCAACTAATGAAAAACTGTTTTTT
CDR3 protein: CASSSDSSTNEKLFF

clone size: -
D gene: TRBD1
J gene: TRBJ1-2
V gene: TRBV28
CDR3 DNA: TGTGCCAGCAGCCAACAGGGGGCAACGAGCTATGGCTACACCTTC
CDR3 protein: CASSQQGATSYGYTF

clone size: -
D gene: TRBD2
J gene: TRBJ2-1
V gene: TRBV7-3
CDR3 DNA: TGTGCCAGCAGCCCAAAAGTCGGGGGGAGAAAATTCTTC
CDR3 protein: CASSPKVGGRKFF